This T cell receptor beta chain derives from a study of CD8+ T cells in alopecia areata. Study as a whole: Treated patients were dosed with oral tofacitinib, taking 5 to 10 mg twice daily.

RNA extraction and reverse transcription yielded cDNA as sequencing template. TCRdb's copy holds only in-frame clones and misses some; the assay was immunoSEQ multiplex PCR. The sample has around 140,000 clones, more than 75% seen once. Lesional scalp punch biopsies and peripheral blood were collected from alopecia areata patients. The V end was cut by 4 bases, the J end by 9 bases, with 20 bases between. CDR3 length: 15 residues. CDR1 and CDR2 (germline): SGDLS, YYNGEE. On this clone itself: Its target is not known.

Broader study findings: Lesional scalp displayed greater clonality than normal scalp, most notably in alopecia totalis/universalis. Mice gave a clearer picture of TCR sharing than patients did, possibly for HLA-related reasons.

Sequenced material: CD8+ T cells sorted from blood, taken at week 0. This receptor was obtained from a human donor with alopecia areata. J is TRBJ2-1 and V is TRBV9; D uncertain. Here the CDR3 DNA reads TGTGCCAGCAGCCCCCGGACCACCCGTCCGGGTGAGCAGTTCTTC. It codes for CASSPRTTRPGEQFF.